This TCR beta chain comes out of a study of T cell responses to AZD1222 COVID-19 vaccine. Study observations and caveats: All repertoire sampling was performed exclusively after the peak T cell response. Just 5 to 7 people given AZD1222 tested seropositive at baseline. Receipt of two AZD1222 doses was followed by a rise in Spike-specific TCR breadth and depth.

Data came from immunoSEQ multiplex PCR; TCRdb stores just in-frame clones and leaves some out. This sample lists more than 110,000 clones; its ten largest clones have about 2.2%. The CDR3 length is 13 residues. V lost 2 bases and J 2 bases, leaving 9 bases between the germline ends. CDR1 and CDR2 (germline): GTSNPN, SVGIG (reference sequence). Of note for this clone: Its antigen is not known. Other nucleotide sequences from this sample produce the same CDR3.

The sequence came from an adult in good health. Sequencing was done on a sample of peripheral blood. V is TRBV30 and J is TRBJ1-2, with D unresolved. CDR3 residues: CAWSLGINYGYTF. In nucleotides, the CDR3 is TGTGCCTGGAGTCTGGGAATCAACTATGGCTACACCTTC.